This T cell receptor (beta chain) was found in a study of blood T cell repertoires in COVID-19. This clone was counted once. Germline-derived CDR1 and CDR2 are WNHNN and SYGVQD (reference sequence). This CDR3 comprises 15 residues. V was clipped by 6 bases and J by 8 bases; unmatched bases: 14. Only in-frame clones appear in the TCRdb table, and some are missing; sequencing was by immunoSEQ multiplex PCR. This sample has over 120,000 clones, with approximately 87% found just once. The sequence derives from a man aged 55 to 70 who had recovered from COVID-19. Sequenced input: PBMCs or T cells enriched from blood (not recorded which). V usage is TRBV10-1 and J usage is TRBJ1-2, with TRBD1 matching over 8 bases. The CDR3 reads CASSRDRTGLGGYTF. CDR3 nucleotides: TGCGCCAGCAGCCGGGACAGGACCGGGCTAGGCGGCTACACCTTC.